This section outlines one T cell receptor (beta chain) sequence together with its context. As yet, its antigen is unknown. It was with a sample-barcoded 5' primer and a J-beta primer mix that a second PCR of about 6 to 12 cycles was run. TCRdb reanalysed the 5' RACE reads using MiXCR and keeps one entry per CDR3 protein. This sample yields 700,000 or so distinct CDR3 sequences, of which 40% to 45% are seen a single time; approximately 29% belongs to the top ten. V lost 3 bases and J 2 bases, leaving 17 bases between the germline ends. The CDR3 length is 17 residues. Germline values: CDR1 SNHLY, CDR2 FYNNEI. This sample stems from a study of blood T cells in healthy people across ages. Study results and caveats: TCR beta diversity per million T cells fell roughly linearly with age. It was held that diversity estimates obtained from one million T cells represented underestimates.

Every sample yielded at least 7 million isolated PBMCs. The clonotype was recovered from an elderly man in good health. The specimen was blood. This sequence joins TRBV2 and TRBJ2-1; tentatively, D is TRBD2 (7 bases). CDR3 residues: CASSDGGKRGPYNEQFF. For the CDR3, the DNA is TGTGCCAGCAGTGATGGGGGCAAGCGGGGCCCCTACAATGAGCAGTTCTTC.